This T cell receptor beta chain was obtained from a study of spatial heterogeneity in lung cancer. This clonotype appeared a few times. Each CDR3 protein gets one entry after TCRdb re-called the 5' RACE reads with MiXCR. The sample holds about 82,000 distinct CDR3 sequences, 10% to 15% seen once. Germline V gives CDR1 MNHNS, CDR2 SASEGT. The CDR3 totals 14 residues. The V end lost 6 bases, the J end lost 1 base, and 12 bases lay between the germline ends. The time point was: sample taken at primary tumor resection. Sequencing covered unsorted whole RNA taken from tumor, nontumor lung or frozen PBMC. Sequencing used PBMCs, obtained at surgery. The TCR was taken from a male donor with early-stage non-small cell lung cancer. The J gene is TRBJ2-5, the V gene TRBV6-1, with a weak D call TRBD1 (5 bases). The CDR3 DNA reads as TGTGCCAGCAGCGGATCCAGGGCCCAAGAGACCCAGTACTTC. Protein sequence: CASSGSRAQETQYF.